Given below is one TCR beta chain in context. Its target antigen remains unknown. Base qualities are not recorded, but no much larger clone differs from it by a single base. The entry originates in a study of PD-L1 blockade in urothelial cancer (dated by TCRdb to about 2017). At the level of the whole study: All patients started therapy around 2014 and received atezolizumab 1,200 mg intravenously every 3 weeks. In the same patients, pretreatment tumors underwent whole exome sequencing and RNA sequencing in addition to TCR sequencing. Roughly 10 patients reached durable clinical benefit, while some 20 patients did not. An exploratory multi-omic analysis was conducted of the somatic, immune and clinical correlates of response to PD-L1 blockade with atezolizumab in urothelial cancer. Pretreatment tumor samples, along with matched peripheral blood serially collected before and after atezolizumab treatment, were subjected to TCR sequencing. Durable clinical benefit meant progression-free survival longer than 6 months, and TCR features were also tested against progression-free and overall survival. Pretreatment blood TCR-seq was available for fewer than 30 patients, at least one posttreatment blood collection was obtained for approximately 24 patients, and tumor TCR-seq was available for approximately 24 patients. About 90% of the roughly 29 patients were identified as males with urothelial cancer of bladder origin, and a prior smoking history was reported by 18 of 29 patients. Patients had an ECOG performance status of 0 or 1 and had received between 0 and 3 prior chemotherapy regimens. Blood samples gave a median of about 150,000 T cells and 80,000 to 95,000 unique TCRs, with a median clonality of approximately 0.08. Blood samples were analyzed at two time points: 3 weeks after treatment start (second dose) and 6 weeks after treatment start. On the study overall, not on this receptor specifically: Small sample size (n of about 30) and many exploratory analyses mean the results are intended to be hypothesis-generating. Patients with durable benefit showed greater expansion of tumor-associated TCR clones in peripheral blood 3 weeks after starting treatment (n of about 20, p = 0.022). A pretreatment peripheral blood TCR clonality below the median was linked to improved progression-free and overall survival.

Synthetic TCR analog templates were spiked into each PCR so that absolute template abundance could be estimated from read counts. The immunoSEQ assay was used to amplify TCRbeta CDR3 regions from genomic DNA with bias-controlled V and J gene primers. Sequencing of rearranged TCRbeta segments was performed at approximately 20X coverage. On the study's bioinformatics: Sequencing errors were corrected by clustering and CDR3s were annotated against IMGT to assign V, D and J genes. Only productive TCRbeta rearrangements were used in downstream analyses, excluding out-of-frame or stop-codon sequences. To compute clonality, Shannon entropy was normalized by the log of the number of unique productive sequences and then subtracted from one. Clones differing between time points or between blood and tumor were identified by Fisher's exact test with Benjamini-Hochberg correction at adjusted p below 0.01. Imported from immuneACCESS, the table was reduced by TCRdb to in-frame sequences with V and J called. These copies leave out some clones; in studies compared against another copy, an unresolved V gene accounts for under half, and the cause of the remainder is not known. The V and J calls and clone size are taken from that table; D and trimming were inferred from the DNA. For this sample there are some 20,000 clones; around 88% appear just once. The ten most abundant clones make up roughly 3.5% of the sample.

CDR3 length: 16 amino acids, cysteine to phenylalanine. The kept DNA is CDR3 alone, 48 bases in frame from the first base. In the germline V gene, CDR1 corresponds to SGHVS and CDR2 to FNYEAQ. Trimming takes 5 bases off V and 5 bases off J; junction bases not matched to a gene: 6. The cohort included under 35 patients with locally advanced or metastatic urothelial carcinoma who were treated at Memorial Sloan Kettering on a trial protocol. Peripheral blood mononuclear cells were collected pretreatment and during treatment, at between 1 and 8 total time points per patient. The Qiagen DNeasy Blood extraction kit was used to purify genomic DNA from total PBMCs and from tumor samples. Collected pretreatment and during treatment, PBMCs were isolated and stored as previously described.

Recombination joined TRBV7-6 with TRBJ2-3; 14 bases in the junction line up with TRBD2. The sample consisted of PBMCs, taken around atezolizumab (anti-PD-L1) treatment. The clonotype was recovered from a man aged 45-65 years with urothelial cancer. Read as DNA, the sequence is TGTGCCAGCAGCCCGACTAGCGGGGGGGCAAGAGATACGCAGTATTTT. Its protein product is CASSPTSGGARDTQYF.